Listed below are T cell receptor beta chains from one sample, sequenced in a study of T cells after yellow fever vaccination. MiXCR, run by TCRdb on the 5' RACE reads, gives a single entry per CDR3 protein. Among roughly 250,000 distinct CDR3 sequences listed, over 10% were seen once. This specimen was CD4+ T cells sorted from PBMCs, taken 45 days after the yellow fever booster vaccination. The receptors stem from a man aged 25-45 years who received the YFV17D yellow fever vaccine. CDR3s include the opening cysteine and the closing phenylalanine or tryptophan. A D gene is named only where the DNA matches it firmly. Clone size, where shown, is once, few, many, or a class for clones that have expanded.

d_gene,abundance,v_gene,j_gene,CDR3nt,CDR3aa
TRBD2,-,TRBV12-3/TRBV12-4,TRBJ2-5,TGTGCCAGCAGTAGCGGGAGTTGGGAGACCCAGTACTTC,CASSSGSWETQYF
TRBD2,few,TRBV30,TRBJ2-7,TGTGCCTGGAGTACAACTAGCGGGAGCTCCCCTTACGAGCAGTACTTC,CAWSTTSGSSPYEQYF
-,few,TRBV25-1,TRBJ2-1,TGTGCCAGCGCCCGGGGACACAATGAGCAGTTCTTC,CASARGHNEQFF
TRBD2,-,TRBV27,TRBJ2-2,TGTGCCAGCTGGGGGGGGTTCAACACCGGGGAGCTGTTTTTT,CASWGGFNTGELFF
TRBD1,few,TRBV10-3,TRBJ2-1,TGTGCCATCAGTGCGGGACAGGGGTTAGGAGAGCAGTTCTTC,CAISAGQGLGEQFF
TRBD1,many,TRBV5-1,TRBJ2-1,TGCGCCAGCAGCCCGGACAGGGGCTATGAGCAGTTCTTC,CASSPDRGYEQFF
-,-,TRBV5-6,TRBJ2-7,TGTGCCAGCAGCTTGGTTAGGTTCTCCTACGAGCAGTACTTC,CASSLVRFSYEQYF
-,-,TRBV7-9,TRBJ2-3,TGTGCCAGCAGCCAAACAGAAGGAGGGCCGCAGTATTTT,CASSQTEGGPQYF
TRBD1,few,TRBV28,TRBJ2-7,TGTGCCAGCAGTTTATTTGGGACAGGACTAGAGCAGTACTTC,CASSLFGTGLEQYF
-,-,TRBV12-3/TRBV12-4,TRBJ2-2,TGTGCCAGCAGTTTTTATCGGCCCGGGGAGCTGTTTTTT,CASSFYRPGELFF
-,-,TRBV14,TRBJ2-6,TGTGCCAGCAGTAGAAGCGGCTCCGTCTCTGGGGCCAACGTCCTGACTTTC,CASSRSGSVSGANVLTF
-,many,TRBV5-1,TRBJ2-1,TGCGCCAGCGAAGAATTTGGCACCCAGACCGATGAGCAGTTCTTC,CASEEFGTQTDEQFF
-,-,TRBV7-2,TRBJ2-3,TGTGCCAGCAGCTTAGATACAGGGACAGATACGCAGTATTTT,CASSLDTGTDTQYF
TRBD2,few,TRBV3-1,TRBJ2-7,TGTGCCAGCAGCCCCCGGACTAGCGTCCACGAGCAGTACTTC,CASSPRTSVHEQYF
-,few,TRBV12-3/TRBV12-4,TRBJ2-3,TGTGCCAGCAGTTTGGGTCAGTCCGGCACAGATACGCAGTATTTT,CASSLGQSGTDTQYF
-,-,TRBV20-1,TRBJ1-1,TGCAGTGCTAGAGATCGGGGGTCGAACACTGAAGCTTTCTTT,CSARDRGSNTEAFF